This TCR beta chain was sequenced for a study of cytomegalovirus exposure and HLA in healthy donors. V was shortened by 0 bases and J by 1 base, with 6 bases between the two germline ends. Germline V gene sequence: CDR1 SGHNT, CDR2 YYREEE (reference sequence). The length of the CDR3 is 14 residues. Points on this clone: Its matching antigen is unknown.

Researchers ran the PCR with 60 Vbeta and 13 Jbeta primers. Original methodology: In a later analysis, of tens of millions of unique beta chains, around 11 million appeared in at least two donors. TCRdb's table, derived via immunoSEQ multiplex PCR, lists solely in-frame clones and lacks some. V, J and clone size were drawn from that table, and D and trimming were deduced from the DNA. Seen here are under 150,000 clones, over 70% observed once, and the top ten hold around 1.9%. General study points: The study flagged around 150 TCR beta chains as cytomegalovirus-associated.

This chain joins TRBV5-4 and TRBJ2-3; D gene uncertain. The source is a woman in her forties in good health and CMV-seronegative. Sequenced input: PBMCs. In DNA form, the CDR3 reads TGTGCCAGCAGCTTGGCGGTGGGCACAGATACGCAGTATTTT. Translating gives CASSLAVGTDTQYF.